The T cell receptor beta chain described here comes from a study of blood T cell repertoires in COVID-19. Background on the study: There were acute and convalescent COVID-19 samples, and they came from the United States, Italy and Spain. T cells, B-cell-depleted T cells, or PBMCs provided the cDNA or gDNA that served as material.

Authors' processing steps: By means of reference gene primer amplification, nucleated cell counts were estimated. Repertoires were generated with immunoSEQ multiplex PCR, while TCRdb's copy carries only in-frame clones and drops some. V, J and clone size are taken as reported in that table, and D and trimming were inferred from the DNA itself. Of around 80,000 clones in the sample, almost 85% were seen once. Per the germline V gene, CDR1 is SGDLS and CDR2 is YYNGEE. The length of the CDR3 is 15 residues. V trimming: 1 base; J trimming: 7 bases; junction bases outside the gene matches: 2. This clone has a single count.

This sequence originates from a man older than 75 with acute or convalescent COVID-19. The sample comprised peripheral blood. The rearrangement uses TRBV9 and TRBJ2-1; 13 nucleotides line up with TRBD2. The CDR3 spells CASSVQLAGGNEQFF. The CDR3 DNA sequence: TGTGCCAGCAGCGTACAACTAGCGGGGGGGAATGAGCAGTTCTTC. Combining the CDR3 with reference TRBV9 and TRBJ2-1 gives the whole variable domain DSGVTQTPKHLITATGQRVTLRCSPRSGDLSVYWYQQSLDQGLQFLIQYYNGEERAKGNILERFSAQQFPDLHSELNLSSLELGDSALYFCASSVQLAGGNEQFFGPGTRLTVL.